The present TCR beta chain was sequenced within a study of identifying expanded T cells in peripheral blood. Measured with immunoSEQ multiplex PCR; TCRdb has only the in-frame clones, and not every one. Here the sample spans approximately 100,000 clones, less than 90% being singletons. In the case of this clone: What it recognizes is unknown.

Whole-study findings and limits: Technical replicates showed around 1.2 changed clones; two weeks about 16.4; four weeks 19. Across healthy donors, higher total template counts meant significantly greater approximately 2-week count variance.

No infections or other immune events were documented during collection. This CDR3 region has 14 residues. Trimming stripped 4 bases from V and 6 bases from J, with 15 bases between. Germline lookup yields CDR1 WNHNN and CDR2 SYGVQD (reference sequence). The clonotype originates from a person between 18 and 75 years old in good health. Sequencing was performed on blood. V usage is TRBV10-1 and J usage is TRBJ1-1; no clear D. The CDR3 region is CASSGSRRSAEAFF. The CDR3, as DNA: TGCGCCAGCAGTGGATCTCGACGATCCGCTGAAGCTTTCTTT.